The present T cell receptor beta chain was sequenced within a study of CD8+CD57+ T cells in acquired aplastic anemia. Genomic DNA, serving as template, underwent TCR beta VDJ and CDR3 profiling. TCRdb re-called the reads with MiXCR, one entry per CDR3 protein. The sample shows 150,000 to 200,000 distinct CDR3 sequences, 48% of them seen only once. In patients chosen for sequencing, flow cytometry had shown CD8+CD57+ cell expansion. The sequencing input was sorted CD4+, CD8+, or CD8+CD57+ T cells (not recorded which) from PBMCs. The source of this sequence is a human donor with aplastic anemia.

The CDR3 sequence is CSVERQENTEAFF. CDR3 sequence (DNA): TGCAGCGTTGAAAGGCAAGAGAACACTGAAGCTTTCTTT. This sequence joins TRBV29-1 and TRBJ1-1; D gene uncertain. Germline V gives CDR1 SQVTM, CDR2 ANQGSEA. The ends were cut back, 2 bases at V and 1 base at J, with 8 bases in the middle. The CDR3 runs to 13 residues.